This entry lists 8 T cell receptor beta chains sequenced from one sample in a study of shared clonotypes between healthy human individuals. Some clones are missing from TCRdb's copy, which holds only in-frame ones; the method was immunoSEQ multiplex PCR. Of about 470,000 clones in the sample, more than 75% were seen once. Sequencing used PBMCs. These receptors were collected from a woman in her 40s in good health. Some clones in this sample may be carry-over from other donors' samples.

The chain recombines TRBV2 with TRBJ1-2; no firm D call. The germline V and J ends were trimmed by 4 bases and 6 bases, with 18 bases remaining between them. CDR1 is SNHLY and CDR2 is FYNNEI in the germline V gene. The CDR3 is 15 residues long. In DNA form, the CDR3 reads TGTGCCAGCAGTGTGATAGGCGACAACCTTAATGGCTACACCTTC. Its protein is CASSVIGDNLNGYTF. Together with reference TRBV2 and TRBJ1-2, the CDR3 gives the full variable domain: EPEVTQTPSHQVTQMGQEVILRCVPISNHLYFYWYRQILGQKVEFLVSFYNNEISEKSEIFDDQFSVERPDGSNFTLKIRSTKLEDSAMYFCASSVIGDNLNGYTFGSGTRLTVV.

This chain joins TRBV18 and TRBJ1-1; D not certain. V lost 5 bases to trimming and J lost 0 bases, with 7 bases between them. The CDR3 is 13 amino acids. From germline, CDR1 is KGHSH and CDR2 LQKENI. CDR3 amino acids: CASSGPLNTEAFF. The CDR3 DNA follows: TGTGCCAGCTCAGGGCCATTGAACACTGAAGCTTTCTTT.

The CDR3 DNA reads TGTGCCAGCTCACCATCAGGGACAGGGTGGGATCAGCCCCAGCATTTT. Translation: CASSPSGTGWDQPQHF. V usage is TRBV18 and J usage is TRBJ1-5; 9 bases map to TRBD1. From germline, CDR1 is KGHSH and CDR2 LQKENI. Losses at the gene ends were 2 bases for V and 5 bases for J; bases not matched to a gene: 7. CDR3 length equals 16 residues.

The rearrangement links TRBV11-2 to TRBJ1-2; 7 bases line up with TRBD1. CDR3 length: 14 amino acids. J lost 7 bases, V lost 5 bases, and 10 bases had no gene match. Germline values: CDR1 SGHAT, CDR2 FQNNGV. CDR3 nucleotides: TGTGCCAGCAGCCCAATGACAGGGTTGGGTGGCTACACCTTC. Amino acids: CASSPMTGLGGYTF.

This clone was seen a few times. V usage is TRBV21-1 and J usage is TRBJ1-5; the D call of TRBD1 is as the table states it, not checked on the DNA. TRBV21-1 is reported as a pseudogene. This CDR3 has 13 amino acids. In DNA, the CDR3 is TGTGCCAGCAGCAACACAATTAATCAGCCCCAGCATTTT. It translates to CASSNTINQPQHF.

The genes are TRBV6-1 and TRBJ1-1; D gene uncertain. Trimming took 7 bases from V and 11 from J, leaving 17 bases between them. Per the germline V gene, CDR1 is MNHNS and CDR2 is SASEGT. The CDR3 covers 12 residues. CDR3 DNA: TGTGCCAGCAACCCGGACCGCATCTTTGCTTTCTTT. This gives the protein CASNPDRIFAFF.

The chain has TRBV5-1 and TRBJ2-7; TRBD2 aligns across 9 bases. The J segment lost 6 bases and the V segment lost 2 bases, leaving 9 bases of the junction unmatched. Germline CDR1 SGHRS, CDR2 YFSETQ. CDR3 length equals 15 residues. CDR3 in DNA: TGCGCCAGCAGCTTACTAGCGGGCCTGATGGGCGAGCAGTACTTC. Its translation is CASSLLAGLMGEQYF.

The chain links TRBV2 to TRBJ1-4, with 9 nucleotides matching TRBD1. The V gene end was trimmed by 5 bases and the J gene end by 7 bases; junction bases not matched to a gene: 5. The CDR3 totals 14 residues. The germline V gene encodes CDR1 SNHLY and CDR2 FYNNEI. The CDR3 DNA reads as TGTGCCAGCAGTCTACAGGGGGCCAGTGAAAAACTGTTTTTT. It is translated as CASSLQGASEKLFF.